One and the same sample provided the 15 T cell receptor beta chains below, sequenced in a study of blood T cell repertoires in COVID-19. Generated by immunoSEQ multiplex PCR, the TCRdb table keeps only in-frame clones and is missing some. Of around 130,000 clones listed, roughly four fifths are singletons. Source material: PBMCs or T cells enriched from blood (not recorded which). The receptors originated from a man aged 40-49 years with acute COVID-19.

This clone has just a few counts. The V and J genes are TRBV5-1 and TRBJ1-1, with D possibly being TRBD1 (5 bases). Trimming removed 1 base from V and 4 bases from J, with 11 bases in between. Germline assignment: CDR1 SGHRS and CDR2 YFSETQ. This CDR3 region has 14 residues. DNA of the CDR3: TGCGCCAGCAGCTTGAAGACAGATGGCACTGAAGCTTTCTTT. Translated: CASSLKTDGTEAFF.

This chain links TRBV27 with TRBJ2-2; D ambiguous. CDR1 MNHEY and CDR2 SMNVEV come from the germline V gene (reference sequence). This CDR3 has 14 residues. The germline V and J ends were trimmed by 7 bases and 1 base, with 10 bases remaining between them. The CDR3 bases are TGTGCCAGCACCATCGCGGTGAACACCGGGGAGCTGTTTTTT. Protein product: CASTIAVNTGELFF.

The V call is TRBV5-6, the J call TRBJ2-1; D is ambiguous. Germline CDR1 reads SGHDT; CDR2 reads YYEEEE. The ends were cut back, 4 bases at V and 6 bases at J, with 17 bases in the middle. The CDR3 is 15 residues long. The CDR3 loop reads CASSPKQLSSNEQFF. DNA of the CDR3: TGTGCCAGCAGCCCCAAACAGCTTTCCAGCAATGAGCAGTTCTTC.

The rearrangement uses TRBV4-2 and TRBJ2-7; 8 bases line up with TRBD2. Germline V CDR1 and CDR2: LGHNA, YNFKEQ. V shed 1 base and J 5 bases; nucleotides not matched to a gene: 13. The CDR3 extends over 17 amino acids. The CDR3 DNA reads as TGTGCCAGCAGCCAAGCCACCAGCGGGAGCATGGTTCACGAGCAGTACTTC. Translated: CASSQATSGSMVHEQYF.

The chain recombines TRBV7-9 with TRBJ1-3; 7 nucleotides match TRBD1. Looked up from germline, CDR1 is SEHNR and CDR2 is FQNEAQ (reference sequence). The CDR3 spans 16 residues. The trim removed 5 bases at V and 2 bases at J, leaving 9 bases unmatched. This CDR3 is CASSRRDSRAGNTIYF. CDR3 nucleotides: TGTGCCAGCAGCCGCCGGGACAGCCGCGCTGGAAACACCATATATTTT.

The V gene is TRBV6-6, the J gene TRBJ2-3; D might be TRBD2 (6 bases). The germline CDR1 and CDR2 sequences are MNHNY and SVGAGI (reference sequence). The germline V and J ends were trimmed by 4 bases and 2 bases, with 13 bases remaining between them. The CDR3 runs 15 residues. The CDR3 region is CASSLVAGFTDTQYF. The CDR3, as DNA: TGTGCCAGCAGTTTAGTGGCGGGGTTCACAGATACGCAGTATTTT.

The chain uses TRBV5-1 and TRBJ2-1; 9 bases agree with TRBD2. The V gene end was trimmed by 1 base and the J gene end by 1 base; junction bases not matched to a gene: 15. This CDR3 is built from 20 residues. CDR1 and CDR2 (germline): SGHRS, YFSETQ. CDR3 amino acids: CASSLLSTSGTRMSYNEQFF. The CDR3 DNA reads TGCGCCAGCAGCTTGCTTTCGACTAGCGGCACCCGTATGTCCTACAATGAGCAGTTCTTC.

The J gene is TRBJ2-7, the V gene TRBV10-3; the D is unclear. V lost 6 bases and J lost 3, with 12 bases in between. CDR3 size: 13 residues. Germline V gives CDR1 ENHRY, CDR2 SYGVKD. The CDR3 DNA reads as TGTGCCATCAGCCCGAGACAAAACTACGAGCAGTACTTC. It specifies CAISPRQNYEQYF.

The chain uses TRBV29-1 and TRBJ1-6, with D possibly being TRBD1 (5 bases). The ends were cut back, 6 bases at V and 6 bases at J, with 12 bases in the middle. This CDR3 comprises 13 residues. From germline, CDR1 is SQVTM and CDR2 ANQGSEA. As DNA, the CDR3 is TGCAGCGTCGTGCTTGGGGCTAATTCACCCCTCCACTTT. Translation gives CSVVLGANSPLHF.

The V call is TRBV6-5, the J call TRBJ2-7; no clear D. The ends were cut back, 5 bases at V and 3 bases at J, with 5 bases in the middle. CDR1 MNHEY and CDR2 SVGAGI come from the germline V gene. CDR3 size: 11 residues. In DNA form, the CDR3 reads TGTGCCAGCAGTAATCTCTACGAGCAGTACTTC. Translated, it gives CASSNLYEQYF.

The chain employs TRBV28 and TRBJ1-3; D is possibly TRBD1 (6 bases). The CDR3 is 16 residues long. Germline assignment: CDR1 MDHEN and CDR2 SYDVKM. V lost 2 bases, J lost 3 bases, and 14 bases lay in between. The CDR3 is CASSLGQSVLGNTIYF. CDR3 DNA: TGTGCCAGCAGTTTAGGACAGTCAGTCCTTGGAAACACCATATATTTT.

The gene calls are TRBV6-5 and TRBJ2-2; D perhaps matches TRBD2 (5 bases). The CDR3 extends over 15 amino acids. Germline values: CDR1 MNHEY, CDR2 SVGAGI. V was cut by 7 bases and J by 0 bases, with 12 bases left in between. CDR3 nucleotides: TGTGCCAGCACCAGGTTAGCGACGAACACCGGGGAGCTGTTTTTT. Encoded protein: CASTRLATNTGELFF.

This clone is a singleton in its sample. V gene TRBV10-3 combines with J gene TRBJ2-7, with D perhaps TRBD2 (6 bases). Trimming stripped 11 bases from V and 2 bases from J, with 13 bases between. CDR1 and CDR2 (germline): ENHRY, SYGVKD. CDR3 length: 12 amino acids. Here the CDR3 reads CAAGPGAYEQYF. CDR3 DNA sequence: TGTGCCGCGGGGCCGGGGGCCTACGAGCAGTACTTC.

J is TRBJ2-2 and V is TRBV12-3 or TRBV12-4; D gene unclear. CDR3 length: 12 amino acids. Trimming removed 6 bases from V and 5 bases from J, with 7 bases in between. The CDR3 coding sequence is TGTGCCAGCAGATCCCAGACCGGGGAGCTGTTTTTT. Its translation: CASRSQTGELFF.

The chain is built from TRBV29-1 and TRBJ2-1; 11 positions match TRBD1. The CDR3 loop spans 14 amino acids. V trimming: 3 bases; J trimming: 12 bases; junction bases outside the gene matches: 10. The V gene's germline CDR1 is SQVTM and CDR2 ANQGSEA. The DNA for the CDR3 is TGCAGCGTTGATTTGGGGACAGGGGGGAAGGGGCAGTTCTTC. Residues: CSVDLGTGGKGQFF.